The 8 T cell receptor beta chains reported below all come from one sample, sequenced in a study of beta chain features in type 1 diabetes. General study results and limits: All four CD4+ subsets of Type 1 diabetes patients contained TCRB CDR3s that were moderately but significantly shorter.

Isolated RNA was reverse transcribed in full, so expressed TCRB transcripts were sequenced. The protocol was immunoSEQ multiplex PCR, while the TCRdb copy is restricted to in-frame clones and leaves out a portion. The sample shows hundreds of thousands of clones, around an eighth of them seen only once. Antigen specificity for these receptors is unknown. Material for sequencing was naive CD4+ T cells from blood. Source of these receptors: a man aged 18 to 30 with type 1 diabetes.

This clone came up a few times. The CDR3 DNA reads TGTGCCAGCAGCTTTTGGGGAAACTACGAGCAGTACTTC. Its protein product is CASSFWGNYEQYF. The chain is built from TRBV11-1 and TRBJ2-7; no clear D gene. The CDR3 contains 13 residues. Germline assignment: CDR1 SGHAT and CDR2 FQDESV (reference sequence). The germline V and J ends were trimmed by 3 bases and 3 bases, with 9 bases remaining between them.

The chain uses TRBV5-4 and TRBJ1-1, with D perhaps matching TRBD1 (6 bases). CDR3 length: 14 amino acids. Germline lookup yields CDR1 SGHNT and CDR2 YYREEE (reference sequence). V lost 0 bases and J 3 bases, leaving 9 bases between the germline ends. CDR3 loop: CASSLGDRYTEAFF. The CDR3 DNA is TGTGCCAGCAGCTTGGGCGACAGGTACACTGAAGCTTTCTTT.

This clone has only a few counts. J is TRBJ2-1 and V is TRBV15, with D perhaps TRBD2 (5 bases). V dropped 1 base and J dropped 2 bases, with 9 bases sitting between them. Germline loops: CDR1 LNHNV, CDR2 YYDKDF (reference sequence). The CDR3 loop spans 15 amino acids. CDR3 protein: CATSRGREPYNEQFF. As DNA, the CDR3 is TGTGCCACCAGCAGAGGACGGGAACCCTACAATGAGCAGTTCTTC.

This chain uses TRBV28 with TRBJ1-2, with 7 bases identical to TRBD1. The CDR3 sequence is 14 residues long. After removal of 5 bases from V and 4 bases from J, the junction contained 7 bases not matched to a gene. Germline V gene sequence: CDR1 MDHEN, CDR2 SYDVKM. CDR3 protein: CASSQAGTAYGYTF. The CDR3 nucleotides read TGTGCCAGCAGTCAGGCCGGGACAGCCTATGGCTACACCTTC.

This clone has a handful of counts. The chain links TRBV5-6 to TRBJ2-5, with 7 bases matching TRBD1. CDR1 and CDR2 from the germline V gene are SGHDT and YYEEEE. With V trimmed by 4 bases and J by 9 bases, 12 bases remained unmatched. The CDR3 contains 14 residues. The CDR3: CASSAPPGQPAQYF. Here the CDR3 DNA reads TGTGCCAGCAGCGCCCCTCCGGGACAGCCGGCCCAGTACTTC. The entire variable domain, with the rest obtained from reference TRBV5-6 and TRBJ2-5, is as follows: DAGVTQSPTHLIKTRGQQVTLRCSPKSGHDTVSWYQQALGQGPQFIFQYYEEEERQRGNFPDRFSGHQFPNYSSELNVNALLLGDSALYLCASSAPPGQPAQYFGPGTRLLVL.

This clone was found a few times. V gene TRBV19 combines with J gene TRBJ1-4; 9 nucleotides agree with TRBD1. The germline V gene has CDR1 LNHDA and CDR2 SQIVND (reference sequence). V dropped 5 bases and J dropped 5; count of bases not matched to a gene: 3. The CDR3 contains 14 residues. CDR3 region: CASSPGQGNEKLFF. CDR3 coding DNA: TGTGCCAGTAGTCCGGGACAGGGCAATGAAAAACTGTTTTTT.

The chain has TRBV4-2 and TRBJ2-2; 9 nucleotides align to TRBD2. Trimming took 0 bases from V and 2 from J; bases not matched to a gene: 7. Germline V CDR1 and CDR2: LGHNA, YNFKEQ. This CDR3 has 18 residues. CDR3 residues: CASSQEPSGEPNTGELFF. CDR3 nucleotide sequence: TGTGCCAGCAGCCAAGAACCTAGCGGGGAGCCCAACACCGGGGAGCTGTTTTTT.

CDR3 loop: CASSSPRASGGVQYF. CDR3 in DNA: TGTGCCAGCAGTTCCCCCCGGGCTAGCGGGGGTGTGCAGTACTTC. This chain joins TRBV6-5 and TRBJ2-7; 10 nucleotides match TRBD2. This CDR3 is built from 15 residues. Germline V gene lookup returns CDR1 MNHEY and CDR2 SVGAGI. With V trimmed by 4 bases and J by 9 bases, 12 bases remained unmatched.